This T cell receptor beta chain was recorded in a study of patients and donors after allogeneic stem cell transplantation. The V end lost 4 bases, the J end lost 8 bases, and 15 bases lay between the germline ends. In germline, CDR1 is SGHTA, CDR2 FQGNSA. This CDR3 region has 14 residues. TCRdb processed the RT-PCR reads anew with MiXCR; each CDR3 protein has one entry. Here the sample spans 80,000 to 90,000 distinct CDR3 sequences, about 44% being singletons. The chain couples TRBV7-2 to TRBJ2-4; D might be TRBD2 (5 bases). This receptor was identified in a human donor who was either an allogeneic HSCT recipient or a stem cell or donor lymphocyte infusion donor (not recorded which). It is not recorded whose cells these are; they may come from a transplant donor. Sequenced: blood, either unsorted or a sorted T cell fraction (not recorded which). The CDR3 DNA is TGTGCCAGCAGCTCCCGCCGGGGTTTGGACATTCAGTACTTC. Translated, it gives CASSSRRGLDIQYF. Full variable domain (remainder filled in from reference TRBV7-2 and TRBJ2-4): GAGVSQSPSNKVTEKGKDVELRCDPISGHTALYWYRQSLGQGLEFLIYFQGNSAPDKSGLPSDRFSAERTGGSVSTLTIQRTQQEDSAVYLCASSSRRGLDIQYFGAGTRLSVL.